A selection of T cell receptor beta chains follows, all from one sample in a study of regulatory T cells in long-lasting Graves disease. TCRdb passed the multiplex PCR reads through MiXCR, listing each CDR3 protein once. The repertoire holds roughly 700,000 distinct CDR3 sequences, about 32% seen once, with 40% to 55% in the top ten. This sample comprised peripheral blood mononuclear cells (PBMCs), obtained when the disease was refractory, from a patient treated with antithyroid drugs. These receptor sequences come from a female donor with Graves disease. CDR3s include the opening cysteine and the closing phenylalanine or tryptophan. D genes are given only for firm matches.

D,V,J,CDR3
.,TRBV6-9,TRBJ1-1,CASSYPLNGGTEAFF
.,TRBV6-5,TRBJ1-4,CASSYSPTPNEKLFF
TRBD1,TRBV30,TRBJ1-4,CAWQGAGEKLFF
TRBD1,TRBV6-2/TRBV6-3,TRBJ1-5,CASSTTGRNQPQHF
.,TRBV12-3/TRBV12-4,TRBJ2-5,CASSLVWELGRQYRATQYF
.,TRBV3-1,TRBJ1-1,CASSQGGQDTEAFF
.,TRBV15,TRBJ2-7,CATSRDRSSYEQYF
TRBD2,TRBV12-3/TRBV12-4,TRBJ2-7,CASSFRTSGSKEQYF
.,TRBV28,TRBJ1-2,CASSYREHYGYTF
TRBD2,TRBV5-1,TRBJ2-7,CASSLWNIAGGPYEQYF
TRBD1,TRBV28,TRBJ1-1,CASRGTGGLYTEAFF
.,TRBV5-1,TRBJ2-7,CASSFKSSYEQYF
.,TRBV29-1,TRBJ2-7,CSVGGVSIDRLGEQYF
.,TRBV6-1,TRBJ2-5,CASSHGVVRGETQYF
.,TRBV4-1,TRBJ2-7,CASSPPGGTGRTHEQYF
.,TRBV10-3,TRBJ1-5,CAISVQGTNQPQHF
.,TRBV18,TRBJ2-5,CASSLPWTTQDETQYF
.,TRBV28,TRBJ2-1,CASSKDRGNEQFF
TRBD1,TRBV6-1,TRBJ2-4,CASSTAGGNIQYF
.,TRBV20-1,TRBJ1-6,CSAFDPLEYNSPLHF
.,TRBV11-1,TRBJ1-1,CASSWRTTGNTEAFF
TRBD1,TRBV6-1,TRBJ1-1,CASSERRGLEAFF
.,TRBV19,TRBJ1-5,CASSHLQAPISNQPQHF
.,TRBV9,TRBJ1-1,CASSANVQGTEAFF
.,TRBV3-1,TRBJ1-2,CASSQEGQPYGYTF
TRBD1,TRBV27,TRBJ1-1,CASSPISPAGTGNTEAFF
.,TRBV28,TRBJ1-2,CASSLQGAPDGYTF
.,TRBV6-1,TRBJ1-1,CASRRGMGTEAFF
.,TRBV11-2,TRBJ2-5,CASTSKAGSWETQYF
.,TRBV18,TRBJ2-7,CASSPRQDYEQYF
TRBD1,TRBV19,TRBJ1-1,CASSPHPGQGTNTEAFF
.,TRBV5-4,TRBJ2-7,CASSLSPVAYEQYF
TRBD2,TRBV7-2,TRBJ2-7,CASSSPGTKYEQYF
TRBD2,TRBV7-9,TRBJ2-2,CASSPTRTSSGELFF
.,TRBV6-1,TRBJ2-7,CASGGLGEQYF
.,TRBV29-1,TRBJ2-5,CSVTLLGGAYSYQETQYF
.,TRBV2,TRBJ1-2,CASSAWTASAYGYTF
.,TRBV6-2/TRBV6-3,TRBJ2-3,CASSYAWPGMSADTQYF
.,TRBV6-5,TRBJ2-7,CASSYNPRSCEQYF
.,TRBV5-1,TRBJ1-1,CASSLALGLNTEAFF
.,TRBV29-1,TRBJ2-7,CSLRSGDEQYF
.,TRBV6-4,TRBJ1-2,CASSPKAGGNYGYTF
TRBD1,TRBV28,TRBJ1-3,CASSSQRDRFGNTIYF
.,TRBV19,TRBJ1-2,CASTHPSGLYGYTF
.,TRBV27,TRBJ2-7,CASSITPLEWSYEQYF
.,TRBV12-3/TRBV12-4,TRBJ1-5,CASSTQVHQPQHF
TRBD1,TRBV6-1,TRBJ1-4,CASSYWTGQEKLFF
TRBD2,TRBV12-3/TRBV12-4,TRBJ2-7,CASSFGTSGSSYEQYF